This TCR beta chain was identified in a study of blood T cell repertoires in COVID-19. Turning to the study itself: Samples of COVID-19 (acute and convalescent) were obtained from the United States, Italy and Spain. The analysed material was cDNA or gDNA that came from T cells, B-cell-depleted T cells, or PBMCs.

Assay: immunoSEQ multiplex PCR; the TCRdb copy retains only in-frame clones and omits some. The sample records under 300,000 clones, approximately 82% being singletons. CDR3 length: 12 residues. The V gene's germline CDR1 is SQVTM and CDR2 ANQGSEA. Specimen: peripheral blood. The chain carries TRBV29-1 and TRBJ1-1, with D tentatively TRBD1 (6 bases). This TCR was recovered from a man in his thirties or forties who had recovered from COVID-19. The CDR3 region has the DNA TGCAGTACAAGGCACAGGGACACTGAAGCTTTCTTT. It specifies CSTRHRDTEAFF.